This T cell receptor beta chain was recorded in a study of blood T cell repertoires in COVID-19. Across the whole study: Acute and convalescent COVID-19 specimens originated in the United States, Italy and Spain.

The CDR3 consists of 13 residues. The V segment lost 11 bases and the J segment 6 bases; nucleotides outside the gene matches: 6. The germline CDR1 and CDR2 sequences are MNHEY and SVGAGI. The table came from immunoSEQ multiplex PCR; TCRdb's copy has only in-frame clones and leaves some out. The repertoire holds more than 300,000 clones, with 90% as singletons. This TCR derives from a woman in her thirties or forties with COVID-19, enrolled during active disease. Sequencing was performed on peripheral blood. The chain carries TRBV6-5 and TRBJ2-3; TRBD2 matches at 12 bases. Written as DNA, the CDR3 is TGTGCCTCCACTAGCGGGGGGTGGGATACGCAGTATTTT. Protein: CASTSGGWDTQYF.